Each of the 11 T cell receptor beta chains below was sequenced from the same sample in a study of T cells in Graves' hyperthyroidism and ophthalmopathy. Amplification of TCR beta CDR3 regions used RNA as the template. The primer set for the first-round RT-PCR of the TCR CDR3 was HTBI. TCRdb analysed the multiplex PCR reads with MiXCR anew, one entry per CDR3 protein. This sample has roughly 630,000 distinct CDR3 sequences, with around 16% found just once. Sequenced sample: blood. The receptors were gathered from a woman in her twenties or thirties with Graves' hyperthyroidism.

This clonotype was seen at least ten times. CDR3 residues: CASRVSIYEQYF. CDR3 DNA: TGTGCCAGCAGGGTATCGATCTACGAGCAGTACTTC. This rearrangement joins TRBV2 to TRBJ2-7; D is uncertain. This CDR3 has 12 residues. The V end lost 6 bases, the J end lost 3 bases, and 9 bases lay between the germline ends. Germline loops: CDR1 SNHLY, CDR2 FYNNEI.

This clonotype has just a few counts. The chain carries TRBV9 and TRBJ2-3; D may correspond to TRBD1 or TRBD2 (7 bases each). This CDR3 has 15 residues. V was cut by 4 bases and J by 0 bases, with 12 bases left in between. Germline V gene data show CDR1 as SGDLS and CDR2 as YYNGEE. CDR3 nucleotides: TGTGCCAGCAGCCCAGGGGGGGCTAGCACAGATACGCAGTATTTT. This codes for CASSPGGASTDTQYF. The full variable domain, its missing parts supplied by reference TRBV9 and TRBJ2-3, is DSGVTQTPKHLITATGQRVTLRCSPRSGDLSVYWYQQSLDQGLQFLIQYYNGEERAKGNILERFSAQQFPDLHSELNLSSLELGDSALYFCASSPGGASTDTQYFGPGTRLTVL.

This clonotype was picked up a small number of times. The gene calls are TRBV5-6 and TRBJ2-2, with D perhaps being TRBD1 or TRBD2 (5 bases each). The germline V and J ends were trimmed by 4 bases and 3 bases, with 19 bases remaining between them. CDR1 and CDR2 (germline): SGHDT, YYEEEE. This CDR3 is 17 amino acids long. CDR3 residues: CASSRMGEGTYTGELFF. CDR3 nucleotides: TGTGCCAGCAGCCGGATGGGTGAGGGGACCTACACCGGGGAGCTGTTTTTT.

This clonotype was picked up many times. The gene calls are TRBV30 and TRBJ1-4, with 10 bases aligning to TRBD1. The junction had 3 bases not matched to a gene; V was cut back by 5 bases and J by 6 bases. CDR1 is GTSNPN and CDR2 is SVGIG in the germline V gene (reference sequence). This CDR3 comprises 13 residues. The CDR3, as DNA: TGTGCCTGGGCCGGGACAGGGGATGAAAAACTGTTTTTT. Amino acid sequence: CAWAGTGDEKLFF.

This clonotype was recorded at least ten times. The chain recombines TRBV12-3 or TRBV12-4 with TRBJ2-7; 7 nucleotides align to TRBD2. The junction had 9 bases not matched to a gene; V was cut back by 5 bases and J by 2 bases. This CDR3 is built from 15 residues. The CDR3 DNA follows: TGTGCCAGCAGTCCACGGGGGGTACAAGCCTACGAGCAGTACTTC. The encoded protein is CASSPRGVQAYEQYF.

This clonotype was observed a few times. The chain joins TRBV19 to TRBJ2-3; 9 positions agree with TRBD1. Germline V gives CDR1 LNHDA, CDR2 SQIVND (reference sequence). Losses at the gene ends were 5 bases for V and 3 bases for J; bases not matched to a gene: 3. The CDR3 loop spans 14 amino acids. The DNA for the CDR3 is TGTGCCAGTAGTGCCGGGACAGGGACAGATACGCAGTATTTT. It is translated as CASSAGTGTDTQYF. The full variable domain, in which reference TRBV19 and TRBJ2-3 provide the parts outside the CDR3, is DGGITQSPKYLFRKEGQNVTLSCEQNLNHDAMYWYRQDPGQGLRLIYYSQIVNDFQKGDIAEGYSVSREKKESFPLTVTSAQKNPTAFYLCASSAGTGTDTQYFGPGTRLTVL.

The chain employs TRBV27 and TRBJ2-1, with 10 bases identical to TRBD2. The CDR3 has 15 amino acids. The trim removed 3 bases at V and 6 bases at J, leaving 5 bases unmatched. Germline loops: CDR1 MNHEY, CDR2 SMNVEV (reference sequence). The CDR3 nucleotides read TGTGCCAGCAGTTTCGGACTAGCGGTAACCAATGAGCAGTTCTTC. It codes for CASSFGLAVTNEQFF.

The J gene is TRBJ1-2, the V gene TRBV20-1; tentatively, D is TRBD1 (6 bases). The germline CDR1 and CDR2 sequences are DFQATT and SNEGSKA (reference sequence). The CDR3 has 14 residues. Trimming took 0 bases from V and 4 from J, leaving 12 bases between them. CDR3 in DNA: TGCAGTGCTAGAGATCCCGGACAGCCCTATGGCTACACCTTC. Encoded protein: CSARDPGQPYGYTF.

This clonotype appeared many times. The chain recombines TRBV19 with TRBJ1-1; weak D call: TRBD1 (6 bases). Germline assignment: CDR1 LNHDA and CDR2 SQIVND (reference sequence). The CDR3 runs to 15 residues. V dropped 6 bases and J dropped 1 base, with 15 bases sitting between them. As DNA, the CDR3 is TGTGCCAGTAGGCCGACAGGACTTAAGAACACTGAAGCTTTCTTT. Its translation is CASRPTGLKNTEAFF.

The chain couples TRBV10-3 to TRBJ2-3; TRBD1 agrees at 10 bases. The CDR3 covers 15 residues. Unmatched junction bases numbered 6, after V lost 6 bases and J lost 3 bases. CDR1 is ENHRY, CDR2 SYGVKD, per germline. CDR3 loop: CAIRPGQGGTDTQYF. The CDR3, as DNA: TGTGCCATCAGACCCGGACAGGGGGGTACAGATACGCAGTATTTT.

The chain uses TRBV6-1 and TRBJ2-1; D is unclear. The CDR3 length is 15 residues. CDR1 and CDR2 from the germline V gene are MNHNS and SASEGT. Trimming left V 7 bases short and J 5 bases short, with 18 bases between. CDR3 sequence reads: CASTPGHSADNEQFF. Written as DNA, the CDR3 is TGTGCCAGCACCCCCGGCCATTCGGCGGACAATGAGCAGTTCTTC.